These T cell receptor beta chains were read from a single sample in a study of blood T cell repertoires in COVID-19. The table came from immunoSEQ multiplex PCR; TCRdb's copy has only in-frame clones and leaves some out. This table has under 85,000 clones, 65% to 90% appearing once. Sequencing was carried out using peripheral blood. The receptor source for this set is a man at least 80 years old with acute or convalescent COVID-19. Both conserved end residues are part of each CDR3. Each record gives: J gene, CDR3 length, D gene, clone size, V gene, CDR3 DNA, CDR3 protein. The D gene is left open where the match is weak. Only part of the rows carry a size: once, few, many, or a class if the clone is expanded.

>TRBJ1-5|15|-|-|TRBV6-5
TGTGCCAGCAACCCGGGTGGGGCGGGCAATCAGCCCCAGCATTTT
CASNPGGAGNQPQHF
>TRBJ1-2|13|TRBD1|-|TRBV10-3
TGTGCCATCAGTGGACAGGGGGTGCAAGGCTACACCTTC
CAISGQGVQGYTF
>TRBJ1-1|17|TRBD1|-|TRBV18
TGTGCCAGCTCACCAAATTCACAGCAGGGGGTTAACACTGAAGCTTTCTTT
CASSPNSQQGVNTEAFF
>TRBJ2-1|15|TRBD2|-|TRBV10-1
TGCGCCAGCATGTCGGGACTAGCGGGCTCTCGGGGGCAGTTCTTC
CASMSGLAGSRGQFF
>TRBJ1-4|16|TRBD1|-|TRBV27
TGTGCCAGCAGTAGAGACAGGGGGTCGACTAATGAAAAACTGTTTTTT
CASSRDRGSTNEKLFF
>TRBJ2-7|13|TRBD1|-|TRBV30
TGTGCCTGGAATAAGGGGGCGTGGCACGAGCAGTACTTC
CAWNKGAWHEQYF
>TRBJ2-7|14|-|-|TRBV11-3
TGTGCCAGCAGCCCCGGGGGGCGGCCCTACGAGCAGTACTTC
CASSPGGRPYEQYF
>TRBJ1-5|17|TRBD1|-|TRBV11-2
TGTGCCAGCAGCTTAGGGACAGGGGTTCCAAGCAATCAGCCCCAGCATTTT
CASSLGTGVPSNQPQHF
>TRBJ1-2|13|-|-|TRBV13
TGTGCCAGCAGCTTAAACAGGGTTGGTGGCTACACCTTC
CASSLNRVGGYTF
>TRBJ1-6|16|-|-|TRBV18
TGTGCCAGCTCACCACGAGCTCCAGGAGGGAATTCACCCCTCCACTTT
CASSPRAPGGNSPLHF
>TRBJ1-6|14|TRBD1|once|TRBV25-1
TGTGCCAGCAGTGGAGACAGGGATCATTCACCCCTCCACTTT
CASSGDRDHSPLHF
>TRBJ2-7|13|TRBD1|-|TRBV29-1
TGCAGCATTCGACAGGGTCAGGACTACGAGCAGTACTTC
CSIRQGQDYEQYF
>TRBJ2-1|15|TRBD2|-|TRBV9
TGTGCCAGCAGCGCCGGGACTAGTCGGCGGGATGAGCAGTTCTTC
CASSAGTSRRDEQFF
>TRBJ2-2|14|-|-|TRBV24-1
TGTGCCACCAGTGATACATTCATCACCGGGGAGCTGTTTTTT
CATSDTFITGELFF
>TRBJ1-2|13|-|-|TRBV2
TGTGCCAGCAGGCCCCTGGCGGGATATGGCTACACCTTC
CASRPLAGYGYTF
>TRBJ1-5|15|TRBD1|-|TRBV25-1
TGTGCCAGCAGTGCCGCGGACAGGAGCAATCAGCCCCAGCATTTT
CASSAADRSNQPQHF
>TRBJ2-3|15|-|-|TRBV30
TGTGCCTGGGGCTCAGGGGGGCCGGGCACAGATACGCAGTATTTT
CAWGSGGPGTDTQYF
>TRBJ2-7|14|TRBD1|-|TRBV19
TGTGCCAGTAGTATTCGGACAGGGGGCCTCGAGCAGTACTTC
CASSIRTGGLEQYF
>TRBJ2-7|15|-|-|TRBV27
TGTGCCAGCCGGCTTATGCTAGGAGGGGCCCACGAGCAGTACTTC
CASRLMLGGAHEQYF
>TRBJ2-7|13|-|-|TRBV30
TGTGCCTGGAGTGGCAGGTTCAGGTACGAGCAGTACTTC
CAWSGRFRYEQYF
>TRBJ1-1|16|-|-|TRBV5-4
TGTGCCAGCAGCTTGGCTATGGGGGGGCTGAACACTGAAGCTTTCTTT
CASSLAMGGLNTEAFF
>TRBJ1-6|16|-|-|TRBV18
TGTGCCAGCTCACCAGGCAGTTCGAGGAACGAGTTACCCCTCCACTTT
CASSPGSSRNELPLHF
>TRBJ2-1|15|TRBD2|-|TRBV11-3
TGTGCCAGCAGCTTTCGAGCGGGAGGGTTCGTTGAGCAGTTCTTC
CASSFRAGGFVEQFF
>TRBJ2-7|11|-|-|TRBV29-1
TGCAGCGTTGACAGGGGTTACGAGCAGTACTTC
CSVDRGYEQYF
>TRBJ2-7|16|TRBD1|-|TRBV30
TGTGCCTGGAGTGTTACAGGGGCCATTACTAGGGCCGAGCAGTACTTC
CAWSVTGAITRAEQYF
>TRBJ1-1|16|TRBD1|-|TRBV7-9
TGTGCCAGCAGCTTAGGGGCAGGGGGCGGTGGGACTGAAGCTTTCTTT
CASSLGAGGGGTEAFF
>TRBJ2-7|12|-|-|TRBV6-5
TGTGCCAGCAGTTCTCTCTCCTACGAGCAGTACTTC
CASSSLSYEQYF
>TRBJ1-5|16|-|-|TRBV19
TGTGCCAGTAGTATAGATCACAGGAGAAGCAATCAGCCCCAGCATTTT
CASSIDHRRSNQPQHF
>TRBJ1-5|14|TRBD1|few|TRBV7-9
TGTGCCAGCAGCTTACAGGGGGAGAGAGGACCCCAGCATTTT
CASSLQGERGPQHF
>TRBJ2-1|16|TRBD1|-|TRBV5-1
TGCGCCAGCAGGGGTCGCAGGACAGGGGGAGTTAATGAGCAGTTCTTC
CASRGRRTGGVNEQFF
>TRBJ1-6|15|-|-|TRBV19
TGTGCCAGTAGTTCGACGGAGTTCTATAATTCACCCCTCCACTTT
CASSSTEFYNSPLHF
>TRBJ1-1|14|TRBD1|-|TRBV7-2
TGTGCCAGCAGCTTATGGGACAGGAACACTGAAGCTTTCTTT
CASSLWDRNTEAFF
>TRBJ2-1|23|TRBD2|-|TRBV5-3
TGTGCCAGAAGCTTGGAACTAGCGGGAGGGTTTAAATACCGCCTCCCTTCCTACAATGAGCAGTTCTTC
CARSLELAGGFKYRLPSYNEQFF
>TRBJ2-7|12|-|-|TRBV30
TGTGCCTGGATGCTACCTTCCTACGAGCAGTACTTC
CAWMLPSYEQYF
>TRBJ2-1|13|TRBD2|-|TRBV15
TGTGCCACCAGCAGAGTTACTAGCGGGAGTGTGGTCTTC
CATSRVTSGSVVF
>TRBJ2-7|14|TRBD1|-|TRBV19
TGTGCCAGTACCCCTACAGGGGCCGGGGACGAGCAGTACTTC
CASTPTGAGDEQYF
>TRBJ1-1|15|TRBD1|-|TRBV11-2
TGTGCCAGCAGCTTAACCGGGACAGGGGACACTGAAGCTTTCTTT
CASSLTGTGDTEAFF
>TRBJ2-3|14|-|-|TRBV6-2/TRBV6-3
TGTGCCAGCAGCCGTATAGCGAGCACAGATACGCAGTATTTT
CASSRIASTDTQYF
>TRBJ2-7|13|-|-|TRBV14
TGTGCCAGCAGCCAAGAAAGCGGACGGGCTTATTACTTC
CASSQESGRAYYF
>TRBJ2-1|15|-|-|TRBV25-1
TGTGCCAGCAGTGAAGTCGGGGGTTCCTACAATGAGCAGTTCTTC
CASSEVGGSYNEQFF
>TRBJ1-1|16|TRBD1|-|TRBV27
TGTGCCAGCAGTCTGGCAGGGGGAGGACGGAACACTGAAGCTTTCTTT
CASSLAGGGRNTEAFF
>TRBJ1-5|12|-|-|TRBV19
TGTGCCAGTAGTTACAGGAATCAGCCCCAGCATTTT
CASSYRNQPQHF
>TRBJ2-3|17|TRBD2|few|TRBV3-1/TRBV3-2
TGTGCCAGCAGCCAAGATATGAGACTAGCTTCTACAGATACGCAGTATTTT
CASSQDMRLASTDTQYF
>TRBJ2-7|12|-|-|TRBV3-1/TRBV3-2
TGTGCCAGCAGCCAGACTCCCAACGAGCAGTACTTC
CASSQTPNEQYF
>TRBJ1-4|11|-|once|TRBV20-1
TGCAGTGCGACCCGGGGTGAAAAACTGTTTTTT
CSATRGEKLFF
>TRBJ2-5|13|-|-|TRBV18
TGTGCCAGCTCACCACTTAACCAAGAGACCCAGTACTTC
CASSPLNQETQYF
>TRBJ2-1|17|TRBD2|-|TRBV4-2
TGTGCCAGCAGCCAAGAAGGGGCTAGCGGGAGGGCCAATGAGCAGTTCTTC
CASSQEGASGRANEQFF
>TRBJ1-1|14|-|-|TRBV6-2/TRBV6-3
TGTGCCAGCAGCAAGAACCGCGAGAACACTGAAGCTTTCTTT
CASSKNRENTEAFF
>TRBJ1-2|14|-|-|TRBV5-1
TGCGCCAGCAGCTCCTACTCCAGGGACTATGGCTACACCTTC
CASSSYSRDYGYTF
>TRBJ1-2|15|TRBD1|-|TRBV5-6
TGTGCCAGCAGCTGGGGGATTACAGGGGACTATGGCTACACCTTC
CASSWGITGDYGYTF
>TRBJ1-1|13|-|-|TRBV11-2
TGTGCCAGCAGCCCGACGGGGAACACTGAAGCTTTCTTT
CASSPTGNTEAFF
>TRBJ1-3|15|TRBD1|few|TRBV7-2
TGTGCCAGCGGACGACAGGGGGCTACTGGAAACACCATATATTTT
CASGRQGATGNTIYF
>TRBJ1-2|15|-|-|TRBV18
TGTGCCAGCCGACCGGGGACTTTTTACCCGTATGGCTACACCTTC
CASRPGTFYPYGYTF
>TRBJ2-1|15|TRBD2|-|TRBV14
TGTGCCAGCAGAACTAGCGGGAGGGCCGACAATGAGCAGTTCTTC
CASRTSGRADNEQFF
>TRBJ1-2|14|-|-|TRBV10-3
TGTGCCATCAGTGTCCAGGCCCCCAGCTATGGCTACACCTTC
CAISVQAPSYGYTF
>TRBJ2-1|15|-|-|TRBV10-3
TGTGCCATCAGTGACTGGCTAGGGGGACCTAATGAGCAGTTCTTC
CAISDWLGGPNEQFF
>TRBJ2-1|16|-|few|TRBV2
TGTGCCAGCAGTGAGTTAGCGGACATCTCCTACAATGAGCAGTTCTTC
CASSELADISYNEQFF
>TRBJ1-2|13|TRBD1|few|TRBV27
TGTGCCAGCAGTTTCGGACAGGGTTGGGGCTACACCTTC
CASSFGQGWGYTF
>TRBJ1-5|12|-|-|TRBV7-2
TGTGCCAGCGCGGATAGCAATCAGCCCCAGCATTTT
CASADSNQPQHF
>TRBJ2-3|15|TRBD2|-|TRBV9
TGTGCCAGCAGTGAGACTAGCGGGAGGATGGGTACGCAGTATTTT
CASSETSGRMGTQYF